This TCR beta chain came from a study of blood T cell repertoires in COVID-19. About the research overall: The samples span acute and convalescent COVID-19 from the United States, Italy and Spain. T cells, B-cell-depleted T cells, or PBMCs supplied cDNA or gDNA.

The assay was immunoSEQ multiplex PCR, and TCRdb's table has in-frame clones only and misses some. The data contain about 160,000 clones, roughly 84% of them seen just once; the ten biggest clones take up 15% to 20%. Each participant's cohort was designated according to participant-reported clinical history. For recovered donors of Cohort 3, there were two negative PCRs, clearance, or symptom resolution. This TCR was sampled from a man between 60 and 75 years old who had recovered from COVID-19. Specimen: PBMCs or T cells enriched from blood (not recorded which).

The CDR3 coding sequence is TGTGCCAGCAGTTTACAGGGACTAGCGGGAGGGGGCGACAATGAGCAGTTCTTC. This encodes CASSLQGLAGGGDNEQFF. The rearrangement uses TRBV28 and TRBJ2-1; TRBD2 aligns across 16 bases. Unmatched junction bases numbered 6, after V lost 2 bases and J lost 5 bases. From germline, CDR1 is MDHEN and CDR2 SYDVKM. The CDR3 is 18 residues long.